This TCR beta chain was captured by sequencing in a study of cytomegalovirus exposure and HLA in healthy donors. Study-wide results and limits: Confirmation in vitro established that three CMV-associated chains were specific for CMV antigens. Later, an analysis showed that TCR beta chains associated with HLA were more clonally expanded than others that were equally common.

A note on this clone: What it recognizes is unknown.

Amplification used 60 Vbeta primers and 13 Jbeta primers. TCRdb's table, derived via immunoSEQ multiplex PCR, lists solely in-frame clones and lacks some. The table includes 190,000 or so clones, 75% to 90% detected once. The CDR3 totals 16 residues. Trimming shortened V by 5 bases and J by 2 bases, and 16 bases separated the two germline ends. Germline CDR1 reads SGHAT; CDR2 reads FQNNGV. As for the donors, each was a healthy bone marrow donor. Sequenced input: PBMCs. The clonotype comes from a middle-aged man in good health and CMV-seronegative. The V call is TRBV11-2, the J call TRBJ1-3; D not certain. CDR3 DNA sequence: TGTGCCAGCAGCCGACCCCCCGGAGGGACTGGAAACACCATATATTTT. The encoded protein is CASSRPPGGTGNTIYF. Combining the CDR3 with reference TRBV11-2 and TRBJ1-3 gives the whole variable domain EAGVAQSPRYKIIEKRQSVAFWCNPISGHATLYWYQQILGQGPKLLIQFQNNGVVDDSQLPKDRFSAERLKGVDSTLKIQPAKLEDSAVYLCASSRPPGGTGNTIYFGEGSWLTVV.